A selection of T cell receptor beta chains follows, all from one sample in a study of CD8+ T cells in alopecia areata. The data were produced by immunoSEQ multiplex PCR, yet TCRdb's version contains in-frame clones alone and is incomplete. The sample records about 200,000 clones, approximately 60% being singletons. Material: CD4+ T cells sorted from blood, obtained at week 4, from a patient treated with tofacitinib. Receptors originate from a human donor with alopecia areata. Each CDR3 is given with its conserved first and last residue. Fields, in order: clone size, D gene, J gene, V gene, CDR3 DNA, CDR3 protein. D genes are given only for firm matches. Not every row has a clone size; where given, it reads once, few, many or a size class.

NA	NA	TRBJ2-6	TRBV11-2	TGTGCCAGCAGCCAAGGGCTAGGGACTCTGGGGGCCAACGTCCTGACTTTC	CASSQGLGTLGANVLTF
NA	NA	TRBJ2-7	TRBV7-2	TGTGCCAGCAGCTTAAGGGTAGGGGTCAGGTACGAGCAGTACTTC	CASSLRVGVRYEQYF
NA	NA	TRBJ2-2	TRBV6-1	TGTGCCAGCAGTGAAGGGGCGCGGGGCGGGGAGCTGTTTTTT	CASSEGARGGELFF
NA	NA	TRBJ2-7	TRBV2	TGTGCCAGCAGTGAATCGTGGACAGCCTACGAGCAGTACTTC	CASSESWTAYEQYF
NA	TRBD1	TRBJ2-7	TRBV5-1	TGCGCCAGCAGCTTGTGGCAGGGGGTCGGTAGTAACGAGCAGTACTTC	CASSLWQGVGSNEQYF
NA	TRBD1	TRBJ1-1	TRBV15	TGTGCCACCAGCAGACAAGGGACAGGGGTAGCTTTCTTT	CATSRQGTGVAFF
NA	TRBD1	TRBJ1-2	TRBV29-1	TGCAGCGTTTTGGCAGGGGGCGATGGCTACACCTTC	CSVLAGGDGYTF
few	TRBD1	TRBJ2-2	TRBV27	TGTGCCAGCACCAAGGACAGGGACGACGGGGAGCTGTTTTTT	CASTKDRDDGELFF
NA	NA	TRBJ1-6	TRBV28	TGTGCCAGCAGCCACCCCCTCCACTTT	CASSHPLHF
NA	TRBD1	TRBJ2-3	TRBV10-2	TGCGCCAGCACCGGACAGGGGTTCTCTAGCACAGATACGCAGTATTTT	CASTGQGFSSTDTQYF
NA	TRBD1	TRBJ2-5	TRBV5-6	TGTGCCAGCAGCCCAACAGGGGGCGCGGGTGAGACCCAGTACTTC	CASSPTGGAGETQYF
few	NA	TRBJ2-6	TRBV29-1	TGCAGCGTTGAACTGGGGACTGGGGCCAACGTCCTGACTTTC	CSVELGTGANVLTF
few	NA	TRBJ2-5	TRBV2	TGTGCCAGCAGTGAAGAATTACGGGAGACCCAGTACTTC	CASSEELRETQYF
NA	NA	TRBJ2-7	TRBV30	TGTGCCTGGAGTCCCAAAGTCGAGAGGCAGTACTTC	CAWSPKVERQYF
NA	NA	TRBJ2-5	TRBV29-1	TGCAGCGTTGAAGAGGGCCAAGAGACCCAGTACTTC	CSVEEGQETQYF
NA	NA	TRBJ1-2	TRBV28	TGTGCCAGCAGTTCCCCCCCAGGGAGGGATGGCTACACCTTC	CASSSPPGRDGYTF
NA	NA	TRBJ2-6	TRBV2	TGTGCCAGCAGGGCAGGCTCCTCTGGGGCCAACGTCCTGACTTTC	CASRAGSSGANVLTF
NA	NA	TRBJ1-5	TRBV27	TGTGCCAGCAGTCCCCGGGACAGCAATCAGCCCCAGCATTTT	CASSPRDSNQPQHF
NA	NA	TRBJ1-2	TRBV29-1	TGCAGCGTTGAAGATCTGGCAGGTCGGGGCTACACCTTC	CSVEDLAGRGYTF
NA	NA	TRBJ1-2	TRBV4-3	TGCGCCAGCAGCCAAGATTGGACAGATTATGGCTACACCTTC	CASSQDWTDYGYTF
few	TRBD1	TRBJ1-1	TRBV27	TGTGCCAGCAGTTCCTTCTGGACAGGGAACACTGAAGCTTTCTTT	CASSSFWTGNTEAFF
NA	NA	TRBJ1-1	TRBV25-1	TGTGCCAGCAGTGAAGAGAAGGGACTAGATGAAGCTTTCTTT	CASSEEKGLDEAFF
NA	TRBD1	TRBJ2-7	TRBV30	TGTGCCTGGAGTTCACCCGGGACAGCATCCTACGAGCAGTACTTC	CAWSSPGTASYEQYF
few	TRBD2	TRBJ2-1	TRBV7-2	TGTGCCAGCAGCCCCAGCGGGGGGAAGATGAGGAATGAGCAGTTCTTC	CASSPSGGKMRNEQFF
NA	NA	TRBJ1-2	TRBV4-2	TGTGCCAGCAGCCAAGATAGCAAGGGCGGCTATGGCTACACCTTC	CASSQDSKGGYGYTF
NA	NA	TRBJ2-5	TRBV29-1	TGCAGCGTTGCACCAGTGGAGACCCAGTACTTC	CSVAPVETQYF
NA	NA	TRBJ2-6	TRBV5-1	TGCGCCAGCAGCTTGGACAGCTCTGGGGCCAACGTCCTGACTTTC	CASSLDSSGANVLTF
NA	NA	TRBJ1-1	TRBV30	TGTGCCTGGAGTGGGGAACCAAACACTGAAGCTTTCTTT	CAWSGEPNTEAFF
few	NA	TRBJ2-2	TRBV18	TGTGCCAGCTCACCATTTGGGGACGGAGCGAACACCGGGGAGCTGTTTTTT	CASSPFGDGANTGELFF
NA	TRBD1	TRBJ1-6	TRBV5-4	TGTGCCAGCAGCCGGACAGGCCCAACACAGGGTTCACCCCTCCACTTT	CASSRTGPTQGSPLHF
NA	NA	TRBJ2-7	TRBV25-1	TGTGCCAGCAGTGACTGGCAGGGGGGCTCCTACGAGCAGTACTTC	CASSDWQGGSYEQYF
few	TRBD1	TRBJ1-6	TRBV30	TGTGCCTGGAGGACAGGGCCCGCAAACCCCCCCCTCCACTTT	CAWRTGPANPPLHF
NA	NA	TRBJ2-3	TRBV30	TGTGCCTTCCGGACCCTCACAGATACGCAGTATTTT	CAFRTLTDTQYF
few	NA	TRBJ2-2	TRBV30	TGTGCCTGGAGTGTCCAGTCGCTATACACCGGGGAGCTGTTTTTT	CAWSVQSLYTGELFF
NA	NA	TRBJ2-2	TRBV5-7	TGTGCCAGCAGCTTGGATTTGTCGGGGGAGATCATGGAGCTGTTTTTT	CASSLDLSGEIMELFF
NA	NA	TRBJ2-6	TRBV25-1	TGTGCCAGCAGTGAATCGGGCAGGGCTGGGGCCAACGTCCTGACTTTC	CASSESGRAGANVLTF
few	TRBD1	TRBJ1-1	TRBV4-2	TGTGCCAGCAGCCAAGACTGGACAGGGAGGGGCACTGAAGCTTTCTTT	CASSQDWTGRGTEAFF
NA	TRBD1	TRBJ1-1	TRBV18	TGTGCCAGCTCTCCCACAGGGGGAGGGACTGAAGCTTTCTTT	CASSPTGGGTEAFF
NA	NA	TRBJ1-2	TRBV7-2	TGTGCCAGCAGCCCCCGGGGGGACTATGGCTACACCTTC	CASSPRGDYGYTF
few	TRBD1	TRBJ1-4	TRBV27	TGTGCCAGCAGTCAGCTAGGACAGGGAGAAAAACTGTTTTTT	CASSQLGQGEKLFF
NA	TRBD1	TRBJ1-1	TRBV28	TGTGCCAGCAGTTTGACAGGGATTAACACTGAAGCTTTCTTT	CASSLTGINTEAFF
NA	NA	TRBJ2-7	TRBV5-1	TGCGCCAGCAGCTCCCAACAGGGCTCACTGTACGAGCAGTACTTC	CASSSQQGSLYEQYF
NA	NA	TRBJ2-3	TRBV10-3	TGTGCCATCGGGGTAGGGGCGGCAGATACGCAGTATTTT	CAIGVGAADTQYF
few	TRBD1	TRBJ1-1	TRBV29-1	TGCAGCGTCGACAGGGGGTTCACTGAAGCTTTCTTT	CSVDRGFTEAFF
few	NA	TRBJ1-3	TRBV7-2	TGTGCCAGCAGCCACGGTTCGGGAAACACCATATATTTT	CASSHGSGNTIYF
few	TRBD2	TRBJ2-2	TRBV19	TGTGCCAGCAGACTAGCGGGGGTCACCGGGGAGCTGTTTTTT	CASRLAGVTGELFF
once	TRBD2	TRBJ2-7	TRBV4-3	TGCGCCAGCAGCCAAGAGGGGACTAGCTCCTACGAGCAGTACTTC	CASSQEGTSSYEQYF
few	NA	TRBJ1-3	TRBV19	TGTGCCAGCCAAGACCGTACAGGGTCTGGAAACACCATATATTTT	CASQDRTGSGNTIYF
NA	NA	TRBJ2-7	TRBV30	TGTGCCTGCGGGACTCAGACCTACGAGCAGTACTTC	CACGTQTYEQYF
NA	TRBD1	TRBJ2-2	TRBV10-3	TGTGCCATCAGTGAGTCTGGGACAGGAACCGGGGAGCTGTTTTTT	CAISESGTGTGELFF
NA	NA	TRBJ2-7	TRBV30	TGTGCCTGGAGTTTCGGGGAAACCTACGAGCAGTACTTC	CAWSFGETYEQYF
few	TRBD1	TRBJ1-2	TRBV30	TGTGCCTGGAGTGCCAAGACAGGGTCCGGCTACACCTTC	CAWSAKTGSGYTF
NA	NA	TRBJ1-5	TRBV30	TGTGCCTGGAGTGAAGACTTGGGAGGCAATCAGCCCCAGCATTTT	CAWSEDLGGNQPQHF
NA	NA	TRBJ1-2	TRBV5-1	TGCGCCAGCAGCTTGGGAGAGGTGGATGGCTACACCTTC	CASSLGEVDGYTF
once	TRBD1	TRBJ1-2	TRBV7-2	TGTGCCAGCAGCTTAGGGTCAGGGGGCATCTATGGCTACACCTTC	CASSLGSGGIYGYTF